Given below is one T cell receptor (beta chain) in context. Its specificity is unknown. This record belongs to a study of cytomegalovirus exposure and HLA in healthy donors. The CDR3 is made up of 11 amino acids. V gave up 1 base and J gave up 7 bases, with 5 bases separating them. CDR1 and CDR2 (germline): PRHDT, FYEKMQ (reference sequence). The PCR ran on 60 Vbeta and 13 Jbeta primers. TCRdb's copy holds only in-frame clones and misses some; the assay was immunoSEQ multiplex PCR. Counted here are around 160,000 clones, 68% occurring once; the ten biggest clones make up approximately 1.5%. Findings of the study overall: When analyzed later, the rates of TCR association showed variation by HLA locus, with DRB1 the most and HLA-C the fewest.

Sequencing was done on a sample of PBMCs. The chain combines TRBV13 with TRBJ2-7; D gene unclear. This TCR was sampled from a man aged 50 to 60 in good health and CMV-seronegative. This CDR3 is CASSLEREQYF. DNA for the CDR3: TGTGCCAGCAGCTTAGAGCGAGAGCAGTACTTC.